These 26 T cell receptor beta chains came from one sample sequenced in a study of blood T cell repertoires in COVID-19 (dated by TCRdb to 2020 to 2022). The method behind the library was the immunoSEQ multiplex PCR assay. In TCRdb, the immuneACCESS table is reduced to in-frame sequences with V and J assigned. These tables do not hold every clone; where another copy was compared, an unresolved V gene accounts for under half, and the others remain unexplained. The sample table holds about 440,000 clones, of which around nine tenths were seen once. The ten largest clones capture about 4.3% of the sample. The sequencing sample was made of peripheral blood. Every receptor here comes from a woman under 40 with acute or convalescent COVID-19.

The V gene is TRBV15, the J gene TRBJ1-2; maybe TRBD1 (5 bases). Trimming took 3 bases from V and 3 from J, leaving 8 bases between them. The CDR3 spans 13 residues. From germline, CDR1 is LNHNV and CDR2 YYDKDF (reference sequence). The CDR3 loop is CATSSSGDYGYTF. CDR3 DNA: TGTGCCACCAGCAGTTCGGGGGACTATGGCTACACCTTC.

The chain has TRBV11-2 and TRBJ1-2; possible D gene TRBD1, 5 bases. Trimming shortened V by 1 base and J by 2 bases, and 11 bases separated the two germline ends. The CDR3 is made up of 15 amino acids. CDR1 and CDR2 from the germline V gene are SGHAT and FQNNGV. The CDR3 is CASSLGFGGNYGYTF. The DNA of the CDR3 is TGTGCCAGCAGCTTAGGGTTTGGGGGGAACTATGGCTACACCTTC. The full variable domain, completed using reference TRBV11-2 and TRBJ1-2, is EAGVAQSPRYKIIEKRQSVAFWCNPISGHATLYWYQQILGQGPKLLIQFQNNGVVDDSQLPKDRFSAERLKGVDSTLKIQPAKLEDSAVYLCASSLGFGGNYGYTFGSGTRLTVV.

A note on this clone: Other DNA sequences of this sample code for an identical CDR3. The CDR3 DNA sequence: TGTGCCAGTAGTATCGGGGGGTCGAATCAGCCCCAGCATTTT. Translation: CASSIGGSNQPQHF. The chain couples TRBV19 to TRBJ1-5, with a weak D call TRBD1 (5 bases). Deletions cut 3 bases from V and 4 bases from J, with 10 bases between. Germline assignment: CDR1 LNHDA and CDR2 SQIVND (reference sequence). This CDR3 contains 14 residues.

CDR3 bases: TGTGCCAGCAGCCCTCGGACAGGGGTTGGGACTGAAGCTTTCTTT. Translation gives CASSPRTGVGTEAFF. The chain links TRBV5-6 to TRBJ1-1; the match to TRBD1 covers 9 bases. V gave up 4 bases and J gave up 5 bases; unmatched junction bases: 9. There are 15 residues in the CDR3. Germline-derived CDR1 and CDR2 are SGHDT and YYEEEE.

This clone came up once. V gene TRBV9 combines with J gene TRBJ2-3, with 12 nucleotides matching TRBD2. V dropped 3 bases and J dropped 5; count of bases not matched to a gene: 10. The CDR3 loop spans 17 amino acids. Germline lookup yields CDR1 SGDLS and CDR2 YYNGEE. The CDR3 sequence: CASSDPSGGASVDTQYF. The DNA for the CDR3 is TGTGCCAGCAGCGACCCTAGCGGGGGGGCTTCCGTAGATACGCAGTATTTT.

V gene TRBV19 combines with J gene TRBJ1-5, with D perhaps matching TRBD1 (6 bases). The CDR3 is made up of 15 amino acids. Germline values: CDR1 LNHDA, CDR2 SQIVND (reference sequence). V was trimmed by 2 bases and J by 7 bases, leaving 15 bases between them. This CDR3 reads CASSIKGDGRQPQHF. The CDR3, as DNA: TGTGCCAGTAGTATAAAGGGGGACGGACGGCAGCCCCAGCATTTT.

The V call is TRBV7-3, the J call TRBJ2-1; TRBD2 aligns across 11 bases. V dropped 2 bases and J dropped 8; count of bases not matched to a gene: 11. The germline CDR1 and CDR2 sequences are SGHTA and FQGTGA. This CDR3 has 17 amino acids. In DNA form, the CDR3 reads TGTGCCAGCAGCTTACCCACGACTAGCGGGGCTGGGGATGAGCAGTTCTTC. Amino acids: CASSLPTTSGAGDEQFF.

The chain employs TRBV27 and TRBJ1-6, with D hard to call. The CDR3 sequence is 15 residues long. Germline V lookup: CDR1 MNHEY, CDR2 SMNVEV (reference sequence). Trimming cost V 6 bases and J 0 bases, with 9 bases left between them. In DNA form, the CDR3 reads TGTGCCAGCAGGGCGGGGAGCTCCTATAATTCACCCCTCCACTTT. This sequence encodes CASRAGSSYNSPLHF.

Notes on this clone: Other nucleotide sequences in the sample specify the same CDR3. The rearrangement uses TRBV28 and TRBJ1-5, with TRBD1 identical over 9 bases. The CDR3 loop spans 14 amino acids. J was trimmed by 7 bases and V by 5 bases; bases with no gene match: 6. CDR1 is MDHEN and CDR2 is SYDVKM in the germline V gene. CDR3 bases: TGTGCCAGCAGTCCGACAGGGGGTGTACAGCCCCAGCATTTT. This translates into CASSPTGGVQPQHF.

This chain uses TRBV4-1 with TRBJ1-2, with 7 bases identical to TRBD1. Germline V lookup: CDR1 MGHRA, CDR2 YSYEKL. V shed 0 bases, J shed 1 base, and the junction held 11 bases outside the gene matches. The length of the CDR3 is 18 residues. The CDR3 is CASSQEQFSDRSNYGYTF. The CDR3 bases are TGCGCCAGCAGCCAAGAGCAATTTTCGGACAGGAGTAACTATGGCTACACCTTC.

J is TRBJ2-1 and V is TRBV24-1; TRBD2 agrees at 7 bases. Germline loops: CDR1 KGHDR, CDR2 SFDVKD. Trimming at V came to 10 bases and at J to 3 bases, leaving 8 bases not matched to a gene. There are 14 residues in the CDR3. The CDR3 loop is CATGAGSLYNEQFF. Written as DNA, the CDR3 is TGTGCCACAGGAGCGGGGAGCCTCTACAATGAGCAGTTCTTC.

The genes are TRBV10-2 and TRBJ2-1; D is ambiguous. Per the germline V gene, CDR1 is WSHSY and CDR2 is SAAADI. V dropped 6 bases and J dropped 4 bases, with 4 bases sitting between them. There are 11 residues in the CDR3. CDR3 residues: CASSQYNEQFF. CDR3 coding DNA: TGCGCCAGCAGCCAGTACAATGAGCAGTTCTTC.

This sequence joins TRBV6-5 and TRBJ1-1; 7 nucleotides match TRBD1. The junction had 2 bases not matched to a gene; V was cut back by 2 bases and J by 2 bases. The CDR3 is 14 amino acids. The V gene's germline CDR1 is MNHEY and CDR2 SVGAGI. CDR3 sequence (DNA): TGTGCCAGCAGTTACAGGGGGCCTAACACTGAAGCTTTCTTT. Protein product: CASSYRGPNTEAFF.

A single count supports this clone. The chain combines TRBV27 with TRBJ1-5; D ambiguous. The V and J ends lost 8 bases and 4 bases respectively, with 21 bases between them. Germline V gene data show CDR1 as MNHEY and CDR2 as SMNVEV (reference sequence). The CDR3 sequence is 16 residues long. The CDR3: CASRSQTPGKNQPQHF. DNA for the CDR3: TGTGCCAGCCGGTCGCAAACACCCGGGAAAAATCAGCCCCAGCATTTT.

J is TRBJ2-7 and V is TRBV3-1 (or the pseudogene TRBV3-2); 8 bases match TRBD1. Unmatched junction bases numbered 10, after V lost 6 bases and J lost 6 bases. Germline V gene data show CDR1 as LGHDT and CDR2 as YNNKEL (reference sequence). This CDR3 has 14 amino acids. CDR3 amino acids: CASRATGVDREQYF. CDR3 nucleotides: TGTGCCAGCAGGGCGACAGGGGTAGACCGCGAGCAGTACTTC.

The chain links TRBV28 to TRBJ1-2; 7 bases line up with TRBD1. The germline gives CDR1 MDHEN, CDR2 SYDVKM. There are 13 residues in the CDR3. Trimming at V came to 8 bases and at J to 1 base, leaving 4 bases not matched to a gene. CDR3 protein: CASQGQINYGYTF. DNA of the CDR3: TGTGCCAGCCAGGGACAGATTAACTATGGCTACACCTTC.

The chain is built from TRBV18 and TRBJ1-1; D is ambiguous. The CDR3 totals 14 residues. Trimming pared 3 bases from V and 0 bases from J, leaving 8 bases between. The germline V gene encodes CDR1 KGHSH and CDR2 LQKENI. CDR3 coding DNA: TGTGCCAGCTCACCTGGGGAGGTGAACACTGAAGCTTTCTTT. It yields the protein CASSPGEVNTEAFF.

The chain is built from TRBV12-3 or TRBV12-4 and TRBJ2-5; D call uncertain. CDR3 length equals 13 residues. V dropped 5 bases and J dropped 3 bases, with 10 bases sitting between them. The CDR3 DNA is TGTGCCAGCAGTGCCCTCCTAAAAGAGACCCAGTACTTC. As protein: CASSALLKETQYF.

This chain uses TRBV20-1 with TRBJ1-1; 7 nucleotides align to TRBD1. In germline, CDR1 is DFQATT, CDR2 SNEGSKA (reference sequence). The CDR3 covers 16 residues. V lost 3 bases and J lost 5; bases outside the gene matches: 15. CDR3 DNA: TGCAGTGCTAGTTTCGCCAGGGGGATTGCGGGGACTGAAGCTTTCTTT. This codes for CSASFARGIAGTEAFF.

The rearrangement uses TRBV30 and TRBJ1-4, with D unclear. The CDR3 is 12 residues long. V was pared by 1 base and J by 6 bases, with 6 bases between. Germline V lookup: CDR1 GTSNPN, CDR2 SVGIG (reference sequence). CDR3 nucleotides: TGTGCCTGGAGTGCACAAGATGAAAAACTGTTTTTT. This gives the protein CAWSAQDEKLFF.

The chain uses TRBV4-1 and TRBJ1-1; TRBD1 might be the D (6 bases). V shed 2 bases and J shed 5 bases, with 12 bases lying between them. The germline V gene has CDR1 MGHRA and CDR2 YSYEKL. The CDR3 extends over 14 amino acids. Here the CDR3 reads CASSQPHRVTEAFF. CDR3 nucleotides: TGCGCCAGCAGCCAACCCCACAGGGTGACTGAAGCTTTCTTT.

This chain uses TRBV7-9 with TRBJ2-5; TRBD1 matches 8 bases. Trimming at V came to 1 base and at J to 4 bases, leaving 2 bases not matched to a gene. Germline V lookup: CDR1 SEHNR, CDR2 FQNEAQ (reference sequence). CDR3 size: 14 residues. The CDR3 loop is CASSLEDRAETQYF. For the CDR3, the DNA is TGTGCCAGCAGCTTAGAGGACAGGGCAGAGACCCAGTACTTC. Looking up the rest from reference TRBV7-9 and TRBJ2-5 gives the full variable domain: DTGVSQNPRHKITKRGQNVTFRCDPISEHNRLYWYRQTLGQGPEFLTYFQNEAQLEKSRLLSDRFSAERPKGSFSTLEIQRTEQGDSAMYLCASSLEDRAETQYFGPGTRLLVL.

The CDR3, as DNA: TGTGCCAGCAGCTTAGATAGCCACGTAGATACGCAGTATTTT. The encoded protein is CASSLDSHVDTQYF. V is TRBV5-8 and J is TRBJ2-3; no clear D. Germline V gene sequence: CDR1 SGHTS, CDR2 YDEGEE. Trimming cost V 2 bases and J 5 bases, with 12 bases left between them. The CDR3 runs to 14 residues.

This clone was seen a single time. This chain uses TRBV3-1 (or the pseudogene TRBV3-2) with TRBJ2-2; a weak D match, TRBD2 (6 bases). With 0 bases removed from V and 7 bases from J, the gap between germline ends came to 9 bases. CDR1 is LGHDT, CDR2 YNNKEL, per germline (reference sequence). The length of the CDR3 is 14 residues. The CDR3 DNA is TGTGCCAGCAGCCAAGAACTAGCACACGGGGAGCTGTTTTTT. Its translation: CASSQELAHGELFF.

The chain uses TRBV7-2 and TRBJ2-3; TRBD2 is a possible D gene (6 bases). V lost 3 bases to trimming and J lost 6 bases, with 13 bases between them. The CDR3 runs to 14 residues. The V gene's germline CDR1 is SGHTA and CDR2 FQGNSA. The CDR3 sequence: CASSLGGAGDTQYF. The CDR3 nucleotides read TGTGCCAGCAGCTTGGGCGGGGCGGGGGATACGCAGTATTTT.

The V gene is TRBV6-2 or TRBV6-3, the J gene TRBJ2-3, with 9 bases lining up with TRBD2. CDR1 MNHEY and CDR2 SVGEGT come from the germline V gene. The CDR3 extends over 15 amino acids. The V and J ends lost 5 bases and 3 bases, in that order; junction bases with no gene match: 6. CDR3 sequence reads: CASSTRGGATDTQYF. In DNA, the CDR3 is TGTGCCAGCAGTACCCGCGGGGGGGCGACAGATACGCAGTATTTT.